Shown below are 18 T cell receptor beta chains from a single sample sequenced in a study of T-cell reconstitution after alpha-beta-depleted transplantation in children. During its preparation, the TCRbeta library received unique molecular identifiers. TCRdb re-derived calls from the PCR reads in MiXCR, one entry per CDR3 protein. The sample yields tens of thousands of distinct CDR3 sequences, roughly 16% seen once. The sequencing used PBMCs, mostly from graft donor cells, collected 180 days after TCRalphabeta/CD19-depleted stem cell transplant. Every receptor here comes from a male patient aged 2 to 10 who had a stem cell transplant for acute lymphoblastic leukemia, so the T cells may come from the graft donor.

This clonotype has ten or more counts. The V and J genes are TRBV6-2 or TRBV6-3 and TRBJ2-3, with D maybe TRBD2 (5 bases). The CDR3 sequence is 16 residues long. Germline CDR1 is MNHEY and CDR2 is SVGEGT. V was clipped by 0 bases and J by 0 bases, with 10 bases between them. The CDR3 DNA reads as TGTGCCAGCAGTTACTCCAGCGGATACAGCACAGATACGCAGTATTTT. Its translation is CASSYSSGYSTDTQYF.

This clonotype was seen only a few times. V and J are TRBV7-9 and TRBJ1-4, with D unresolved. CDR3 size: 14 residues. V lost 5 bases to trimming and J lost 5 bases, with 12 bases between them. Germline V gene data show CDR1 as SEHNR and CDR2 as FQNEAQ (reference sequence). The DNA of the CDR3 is TGTGCCAGCAGCCCCCAGACGAAGAATGAAAAACTGTTTTTT. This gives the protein CASSPQTKNEKLFF.

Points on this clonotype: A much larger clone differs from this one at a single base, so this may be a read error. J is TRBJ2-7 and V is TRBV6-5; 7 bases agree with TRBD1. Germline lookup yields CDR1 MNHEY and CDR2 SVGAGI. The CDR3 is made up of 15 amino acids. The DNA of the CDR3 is TGTGCCAGCAGTTACCACTGGGACAGTACCTACGAGCAGTCCTTC. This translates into CASSYHWDSTYEQSF.

CDR3 sequence: CASSWDSPLHF. The CDR3 bases are TGTGCCAGCAGCTGGGATTCACCCCTCCACTTT. The rearrangement joins TRBV11-2 to TRBJ1-6; D call uncertain. The V end was cut by 4 bases, the J end by 8 bases, with 3 bases between. Germline assignment: CDR1 SGHAT and CDR2 FQNNGV. There are 11 residues in the CDR3.

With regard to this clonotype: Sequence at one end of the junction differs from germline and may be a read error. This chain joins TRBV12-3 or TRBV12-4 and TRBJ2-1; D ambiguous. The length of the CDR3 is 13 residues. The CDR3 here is CASSFVAGNEHFF. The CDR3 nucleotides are TGTGCCAGCAGTTTTGTAGCCGGCAATGAGCATTTCTTC.

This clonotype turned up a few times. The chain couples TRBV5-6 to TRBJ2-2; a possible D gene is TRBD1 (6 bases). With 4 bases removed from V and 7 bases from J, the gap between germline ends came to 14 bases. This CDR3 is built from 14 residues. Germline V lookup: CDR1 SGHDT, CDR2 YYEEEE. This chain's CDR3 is CASSRIQGVGELFF. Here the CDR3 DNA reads TGTGCCAGCAGCAGAATACAGGGTGTCGGGGAGCTGTTTTTT. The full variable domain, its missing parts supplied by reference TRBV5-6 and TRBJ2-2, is DAGVTQSPTHLIKTRGQQVTLRCSPKSGHDTVSWYQQALGQGPQFIFQYYEEEERQRGNFPDRFSGHQFPNYSSELNVNALLLGDSALYLCASSRIQGVGELFFGEGSRLTVL.

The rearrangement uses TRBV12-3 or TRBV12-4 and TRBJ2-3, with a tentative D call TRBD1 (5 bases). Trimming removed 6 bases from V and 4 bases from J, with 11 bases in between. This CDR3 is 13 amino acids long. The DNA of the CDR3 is TGTGCCAGCAGCCGGACAAGGGCAGATACGCAGTATTTT. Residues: CASSRTRADTQYF.

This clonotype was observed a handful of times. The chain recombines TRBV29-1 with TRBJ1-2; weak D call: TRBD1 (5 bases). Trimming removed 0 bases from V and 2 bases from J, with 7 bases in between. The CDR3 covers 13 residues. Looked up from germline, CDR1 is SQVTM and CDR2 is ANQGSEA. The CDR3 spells CSVEDGANYGYTF. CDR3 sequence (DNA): TGCAGCGTTGAAGATGGGGCGAACTATGGCTACACCTTC. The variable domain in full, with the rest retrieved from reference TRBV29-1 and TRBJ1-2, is SAVISQKPSRDICQRGTSLTIQCQVDSQVTMMFWYRQQPGQSLTLIATANQGSEATYESGFVIDKFPISRPNLTFSTLTVSNMSPEDSSIYLCSVEDGANYGYTFGSGTRLTVV.

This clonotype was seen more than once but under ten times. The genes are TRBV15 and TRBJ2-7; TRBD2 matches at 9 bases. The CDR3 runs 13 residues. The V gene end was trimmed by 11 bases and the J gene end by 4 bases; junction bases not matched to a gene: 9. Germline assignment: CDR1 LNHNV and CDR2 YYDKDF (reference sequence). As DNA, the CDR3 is TGTGCCCCGAAGCGGGGGGAATATTACGAGCAGTACTTC. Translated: CAPKRGEYYEQYF.

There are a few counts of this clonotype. The CDR3 spells CASSQVADTQYF. The CDR3 nucleotides are TGTGCCAGCAGCCAAGTAGCAGATACGCAGTATTTT. The chain joins TRBV4-2 to TRBJ2-3, with no clear D. Germline CDR1 is LGHNA and CDR2 is YNFKEQ. Trimming took 1 base from V and 4 from J, leaving 3 bases between them. The CDR3 is 12 residues long.

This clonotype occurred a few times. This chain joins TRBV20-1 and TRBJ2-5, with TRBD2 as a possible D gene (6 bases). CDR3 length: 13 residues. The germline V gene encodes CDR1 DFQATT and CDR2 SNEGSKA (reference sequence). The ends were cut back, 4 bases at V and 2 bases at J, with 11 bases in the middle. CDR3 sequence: CSATRLGQETQYF. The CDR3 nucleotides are TGCAGTGCTACCAGACTAGGGCAAGAGACCCAGTACTTC.

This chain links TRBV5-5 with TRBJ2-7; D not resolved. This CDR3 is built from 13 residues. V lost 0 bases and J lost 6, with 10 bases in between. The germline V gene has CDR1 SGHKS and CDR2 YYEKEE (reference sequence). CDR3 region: CASSLDPWGEQYF. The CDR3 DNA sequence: TGTGCCAGCAGCTTGGATCCCTGGGGCGAGCAGTACTTC.

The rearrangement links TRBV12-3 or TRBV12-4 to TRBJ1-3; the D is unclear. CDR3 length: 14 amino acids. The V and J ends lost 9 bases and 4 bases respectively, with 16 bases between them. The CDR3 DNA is TGTGCCAGTTCGGATTACTTGAAGGGAAACACCATATATTTT. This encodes CASSDYLKGNTIYF.

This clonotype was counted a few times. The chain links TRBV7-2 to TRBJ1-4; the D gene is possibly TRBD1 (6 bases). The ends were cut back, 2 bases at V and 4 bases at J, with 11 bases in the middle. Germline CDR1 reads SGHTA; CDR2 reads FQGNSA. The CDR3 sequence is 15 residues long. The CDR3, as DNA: TGTGCCAGCAGCTTAACAGGGCCCAGTAATGAAAAACTGTTTTTT. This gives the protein CASSLTGPSNEKLFF.

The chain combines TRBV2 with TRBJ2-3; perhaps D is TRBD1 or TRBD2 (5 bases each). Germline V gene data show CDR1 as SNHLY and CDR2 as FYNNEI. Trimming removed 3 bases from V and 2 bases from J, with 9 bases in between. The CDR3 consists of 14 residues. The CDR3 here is CASSERGDTDTQYF. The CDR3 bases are TGTGCCAGCAGTGAGAGGGGAGACACAGATACGCAGTATTTT. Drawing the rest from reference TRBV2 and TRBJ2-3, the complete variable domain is EPEVTQTPSHQVTQMGQEVILRCVPISNHLYFYWYRQILGQKVEFLVSFYNNEISEKSEIFDDQFSVERPDGSNFTLKIRSTKLEDSAMYFCASSERGDTDTQYFGPGTRLTVL.

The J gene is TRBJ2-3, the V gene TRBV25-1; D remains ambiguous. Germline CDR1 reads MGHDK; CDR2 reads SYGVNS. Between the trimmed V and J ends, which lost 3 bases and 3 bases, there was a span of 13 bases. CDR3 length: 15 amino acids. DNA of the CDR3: TGTGCCAGCAGTGAGTTGGGTAGCCCGACAGATACGCAGTATTTT. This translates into CASSELGSPTDTQYF.

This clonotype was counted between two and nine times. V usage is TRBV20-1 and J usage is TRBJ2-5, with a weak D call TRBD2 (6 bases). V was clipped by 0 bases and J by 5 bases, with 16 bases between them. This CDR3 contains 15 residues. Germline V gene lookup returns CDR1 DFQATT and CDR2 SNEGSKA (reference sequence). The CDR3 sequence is CSAREVEGLGETQYF. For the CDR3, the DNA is TGCAGTGCTAGAGAAGTAGAGGGACTGGGGGAGACCCAGTACTTC.

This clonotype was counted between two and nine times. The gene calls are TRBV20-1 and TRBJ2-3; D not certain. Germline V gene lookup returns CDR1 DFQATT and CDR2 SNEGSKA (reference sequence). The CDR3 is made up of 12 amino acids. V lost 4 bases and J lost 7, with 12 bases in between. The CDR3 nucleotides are TGCAGTGCTATACTACCTCCATATACGCAGTATTTT. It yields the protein CSAILPPYTQYF.